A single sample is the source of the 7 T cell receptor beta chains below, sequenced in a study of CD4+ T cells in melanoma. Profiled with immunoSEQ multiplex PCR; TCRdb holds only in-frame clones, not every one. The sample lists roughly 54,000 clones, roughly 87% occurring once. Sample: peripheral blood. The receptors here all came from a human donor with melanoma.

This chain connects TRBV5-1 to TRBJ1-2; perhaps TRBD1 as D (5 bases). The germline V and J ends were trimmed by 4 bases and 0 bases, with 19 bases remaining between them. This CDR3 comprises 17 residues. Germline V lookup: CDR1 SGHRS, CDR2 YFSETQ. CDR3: CASSVNGGPSPNYGYTF. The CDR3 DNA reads TGCGCCAGCAGCGTAAATGGGGGACCTTCGCCTAACTATGGCTACACCTTC.

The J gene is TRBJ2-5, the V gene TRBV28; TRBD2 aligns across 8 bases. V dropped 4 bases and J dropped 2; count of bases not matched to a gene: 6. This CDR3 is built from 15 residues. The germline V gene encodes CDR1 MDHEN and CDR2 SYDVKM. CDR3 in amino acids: CASSSSTSGQETQYF. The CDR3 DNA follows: TGTGCCAGCAGTTCGTCAACTAGCGGACAAGAGACCCAGTACTTC.

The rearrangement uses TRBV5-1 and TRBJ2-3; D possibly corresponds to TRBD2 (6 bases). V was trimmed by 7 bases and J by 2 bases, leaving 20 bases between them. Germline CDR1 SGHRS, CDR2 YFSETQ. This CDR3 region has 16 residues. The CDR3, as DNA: TGCGCCAGCCACCAGGCTGGGGGGAAAACCACAGATACGCAGTATTTT. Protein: CASHQAGGKTTDTQYF.

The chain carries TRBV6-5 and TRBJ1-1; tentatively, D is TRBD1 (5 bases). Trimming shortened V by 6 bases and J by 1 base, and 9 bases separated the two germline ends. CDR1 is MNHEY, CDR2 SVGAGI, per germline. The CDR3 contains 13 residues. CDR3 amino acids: CASRRGRNTEAFF. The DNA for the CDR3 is TGTGCCAGCAGGAGGGGAAGGAACACTGAAGCTTTCTTT.

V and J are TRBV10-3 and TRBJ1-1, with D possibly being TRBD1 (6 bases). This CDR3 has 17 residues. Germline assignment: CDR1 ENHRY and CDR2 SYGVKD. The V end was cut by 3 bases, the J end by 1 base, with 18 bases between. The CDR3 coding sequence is TGTGCCATCAGTGAAAATACAGGGTTGGGGTCGAACACTGAAGCTTTCTTT. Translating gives CAISENTGLGSNTEAFF.

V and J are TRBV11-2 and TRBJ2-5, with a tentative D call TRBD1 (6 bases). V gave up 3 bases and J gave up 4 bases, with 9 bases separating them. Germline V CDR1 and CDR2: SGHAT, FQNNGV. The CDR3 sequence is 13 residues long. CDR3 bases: TGTGCCAGCAGCTTGGGCAGGGGAGAGACCCAGTACTTC. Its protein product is CASSLGRGETQYF.

CDR3 DNA sequence: TGCAGCGTATCCGGTGGACAGCATCAAGAGACCCAGTACTTC. Encoded protein: CSVSGGQHQETQYF. The chain has TRBV29-1 and TRBJ2-5; TRBD1 might be the D (6 bases). V gave up 6 bases and J gave up 2 bases, with 16 bases separating them. From germline, CDR1 is SQVTM and CDR2 ANQGSEA. The CDR3 has 14 residues.